One sample yielded the 18 T cell receptor beta chains listed below, sequenced in a study of prognosis after radiotherapy for stage I lung cancer. TCR beta CDR3 was amplified from genomic DNA by two-round multiplex PCR. Each TRBV and TRBJ gene had its own primer in the first PCR round. A single record per CDR3 protein comes from TCRdb applying MiXCR to the multiplex PCR reads. Of over 11,000 distinct CDR3 sequences in the sample, less than 35% were seen once. The sequencing used PBMCs, collected before or after stereotactic body radiation therapy (not recorded which). The receptors stem from a donor over 45 with non-small cell lung cancer.

There are many counts of this clonotype. The chain uses TRBV3-1 and TRBJ2-5; 7 bases fit TRBD2. CDR1 LGHDT and CDR2 YNNKEL come from the germline V gene (reference sequence). CDR3 length: 16 amino acids. Unmatched junction bases numbered 5, after V lost 1 base and J lost 0 bases. CDR3 DNA sequence: TGTGCCAGCAGCCAAGTCGGGGGGAGGAACCAAGAGACCCAGTACTTC. Translating gives CASSQVGGRNQETQYF.

This clonotype was detected ten times or more. The genes are TRBV9 and TRBJ2-1; 8 bases match TRBD2. V was pared by 0 bases and J by 1 base, with 9 bases of the junction left unmatched. Germline V gene sequence: CDR1 SGDLS, CDR2 YYNGEE. This CDR3 spans 18 amino acids. The CDR3 loop is CASSVAGAGGISYNEQFF. The CDR3 bases are TGTGCCAGCAGCGTAGCTGGTGCGGGGGGAATATCCTACAATGAGCAGTTCTTC.

This clonotype has at least ten counts. The chain employs TRBV7-2 and TRBJ2-5; 9 nucleotides line up with TRBD1. The CDR3 is made up of 15 amino acids. The ends lost 1 base at V and 4 bases at J; junction bases unmatched: 4. CDR1 and CDR2 (germline): SGHTA, FQGNSA. The CDR3 is CASSLVLDRGETQYF. DNA for the CDR3: TGTGCCAGCAGCTTAGTATTGGACAGGGGAGAGACCCAGTACTTC.

This clonotype was detected many times. Relative to the germline gene, one junction end is altered; a read error may explain this. V gene TRBV15 combines with J gene TRBJ2-6, with TRBD1 as a possible D gene (6 bases). Germline values: CDR1 LNHNV, CDR2 YYDKDF (reference sequence). The CDR3 is 16 amino acids. Written as DNA, the CDR3 is TGTGCCACCAGCAGGGACAGAGCCTCTGGGGCCAACGTCCTGGCTTTC. Its protein is CATSRDRASGANVLAF.

The sample holds one count of this clonotype. The chain combines TRBV6-2 or TRBV6-3 with TRBJ1-1; the match to TRBD1 covers 10 bases. Germline V gives CDR1 MNHEY, CDR2 SVGEGT. The CDR3 covers 15 residues. Germline trimming cut 10 bases from V and 5 bases from J; bases unmatched to any gene: 13. The CDR3 nucleotides read TGTGCCATTAAACTTCCGGGACAGGGGATAACTGAAGCTTTCTTT. The encoded protein is CAIKLPGQGITEAFF.

This clonotype was counted ten times or more. J is TRBJ1-1 and V is TRBV29-1; D is possibly TRBD1 (6 bases). There are 12 residues in the CDR3. V was pared by 7 bases and J by 5 bases, with 14 bases between. Germline CDR1 is SQVTM and CDR2 is ANQGSEA. The chain's CDR3 is CSARGGGTEAFF. CDR3 nucleotide sequence: TGCAGCGCCCGAGGGGGGGGGACTGAAGCTTTCTTT.

In DNA form, the CDR3 reads TGTGCCAGCAGCTTAGACTCTAGCGGGGCAAGCCAAGAGACCCAGTACTTC. This encodes CASSLDSSGASQETQYF. V usage is TRBV11-2 and J usage is TRBJ2-5, with 9 bases lining up with TRBD2. Germline CDR1 is SGHAT and CDR2 is FQNNGV. V lost 0 bases to trimming and J lost 1 base; unmatched junction nucleotides: 6. The CDR3 covers 17 residues. The whole variable domain, remainder taken from reference TRBV11-2 and TRBJ2-5, is EAGVAQSPRYKIIEKRQSVAFWCNPISGHATLYWYQQILGQGPKLLIQFQNNGVVDDSQLPKDRFSAERLKGVDSTLKIQPAKLEDSAVYLCASSLDSSGASQETQYFGPGTRLLVL.

A remark on this clonotype: At one of its ends the junction is not consistent with the germline gene, which may arise from a read error. The chain carries TRBV6-5 and TRBJ1-2; the D is unclear. This CDR3 has 12 residues. Germline loops: CDR1 MNHEY, CDR2 SVGAGI. The CDR3 coding sequence is TGTGCCGGCAGTTGGGCCGAACAACACGACTCCTTC. As protein: CAGSWAEQHDSF.

Relative to its sample, this clonotype is medium-sized (0.01 to 0.1%). This chain connects TRBV6-1 to TRBJ2-7; perhaps TRBD1 as D (6 bases). Trimming removed 5 bases at V and 7 bases at J, with 24 bases between. Germline V lookup: CDR1 MNHNS, CDR2 SASEGT. This CDR3 spans 16 amino acids. CDR3 region: CASSYLRRTAPGEQYF. Here the CDR3 DNA reads TGTGCCAGCAGTTACCTCCGACGGACAGCCCCGGGTGAGCAGTACTTC.

The rearrangement joins TRBV28 to TRBJ2-7; weak D call: TRBD1 (5 bases). Germline V gene data show CDR1 as MDHEN and CDR2 as SYDVKM. This CDR3 has 14 residues. The V end lost 9 bases, the J end lost 0 bases, and 15 bases lay between the germline ends. The DNA for the CDR3 is TGTGCCAGTTTAGCCCAGGGCCTCTCCTACGAGCAGTACTTC. Protein product: CASLAQGLSYEQYF. The full variable domain, its missing parts supplied by reference TRBV28 and TRBJ2-7, is DVKVTQSSRYLVKRTGEKVFLECVQDMDHENMFWYRQDPGLGLRLIYFSYDVKMKEKGDIPEGYSVSREKKERFSLILESASTNQTSMYLCASLAQGLSYEQYFGPGTRLTVT.

This clonotype was detected ten times or more. V gene TRBV7-2 combines with J gene TRBJ2-2; 7 nucleotides match TRBD2. This CDR3 is 17 amino acids long. The germline V gene encodes CDR1 SGHTA and CDR2 FQGNSA. J was trimmed by 0 bases and V by 5 bases; bases with no gene match: 9. The CDR3 DNA reads TGTGCCAGCAGCCCCGACAGCGGGGCAGCGAACACCGGGGAGCTGTTTTTT. Translating gives CASSPDSGAANTGELFF.

This clonotype qualifies as medium-sized (0.01 to 0.1%). The chain links TRBV12-3 or TRBV12-4 to TRBJ1-2, with D perhaps TRBD1 (5 bases). The CDR3 is made up of 12 amino acids. V was clipped by 4 bases and J by 2 bases, with 5 bases between them. The CDR3 DNA reads as TGTGCCAGCAGTTGGGGCAACTATGGCTACACCTTC. This gives the protein CASSWGNYGYTF.

The sample holds many counts of this clonotype. This chain connects TRBV20-1 to TRBJ2-7; 9 bases agree with TRBD2. The CDR3 contains 14 residues. The V gene end was trimmed by 2 bases and the J gene end by 2 bases; junction bases not matched to a gene: 4. From germline, CDR1 is DFQATT and CDR2 SNEGSKA (reference sequence). The CDR3 sequence is CSARSASGTYEQYF. The CDR3 nucleotides read TGCAGTGCTAGATCGGCTAGCGGGACCTACGAGCAGTACTTC.

This clonotype rates as medium-sized (0.01 to 0.1%). This chain uses TRBV6-9 with TRBJ2-1; a possible D gene is TRBD2 (6 bases). V was clipped by 3 bases and J by 6 bases, with 27 bases between them. The length of the CDR3 is 19 residues. Germline V gives CDR1 MNHGY, CDR2 SVAAGI. The CDR3 protein is CASSYSTVLSGRPPNEQFF. CDR3 sequence (DNA): TGTGCCAGCAGTTACTCAACGGTTTTGTCCGGGAGACCCCCCAATGAGCAGTTCTTC.

In regard to this clonotype: This likely reflects a read error, since a far larger clone is one base away. The genes are TRBV6-4 and TRBJ1-1; no clear D gene. Germline V gene lookup returns CDR1 MRHNA and CDR2 SNTAGT. The V and J ends lost 3 bases and 3 bases respectively, with 5 bases between them. This CDR3 region has 12 residues. CDR3 in DNA: TGTGCCAGCAGTGATGGGGACACTGAAGCTTTCTTT. It codes for CASSDGDTEAFF.

In DNA form, the CDR3 reads TGTGCCAGCAGTTTATCCGAGGGAAGGGGGGCAATGACAGGTGGGTGCGTCTATGGCTACACCTTC. This sequence encodes CASSLSEGRGAMTGGCVYGYTF. The V and J genes are TRBV27 and TRBJ1-2; maybe TRBD1 (6 bases). The CDR3 is made up of 22 amino acids. The V gene lost 0 bases and the J gene lost 4 bases, with 33 bases spanning the gap. Germline CDR1 and CDR2: MNHEY and SMNVEV (reference sequence).

This clonotype has at least ten counts. This may be a read error: a much more frequent sequence differs by one nucleotide. V gene TRBV2 combines with J gene TRBJ2-1; 9 bases agree with TRBD1. V lost 6 bases, J lost 6 bases, and 9 bases stayed unmatched. The CDR3 has 15 residues. CDR1 and CDR2 (germline): SNHLY, FYNNEI. CDR3 in amino acids: CASRVETGGLNEQFF. CDR3 sequence (DNA): TGTGCCAGCAGGGTTGAGACAGGGGGACTCAATGAGCAGTTCTTC.

The sample holds many counts of this clonotype. The chain is built from TRBV24-1 and TRBJ2-5; 8 bases are shared with TRBD1. Germline CDR1 reads KGHDR; CDR2 reads SFDVKD. The junction had 9 bases not matched to a gene; V was cut back by 3 bases and J by 4 bases. CDR3 length: 16 amino acids. The CDR3: CATSDGGTGMGETQYF. The CDR3 bases are TGTGCCACCAGTGATGGTGGGACAGGTATGGGAGAGACCCAGTACTTC.